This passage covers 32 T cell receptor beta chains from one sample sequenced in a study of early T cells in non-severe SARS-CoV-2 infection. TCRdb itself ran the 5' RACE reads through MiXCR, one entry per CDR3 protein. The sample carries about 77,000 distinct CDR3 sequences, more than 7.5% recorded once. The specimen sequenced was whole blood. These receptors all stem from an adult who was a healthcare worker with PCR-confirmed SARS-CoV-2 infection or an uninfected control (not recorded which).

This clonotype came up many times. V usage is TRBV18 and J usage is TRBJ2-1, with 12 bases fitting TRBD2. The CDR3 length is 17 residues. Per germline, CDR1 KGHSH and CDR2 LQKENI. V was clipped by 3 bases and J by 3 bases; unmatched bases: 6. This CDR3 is CASSPPGLAGYYNEQFF. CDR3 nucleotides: TGTGCCAGCTCACCGCCGGGACTAGCGGGTTACTACAATGAGCAGTTCTTC.

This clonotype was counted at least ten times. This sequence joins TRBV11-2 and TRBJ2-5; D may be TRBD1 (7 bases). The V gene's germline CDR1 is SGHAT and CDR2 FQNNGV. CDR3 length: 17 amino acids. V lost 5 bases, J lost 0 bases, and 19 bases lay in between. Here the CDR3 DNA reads TGTGCCAGCAGCCAGGGGGGACTCGCAACCTACCAAGAGACCCAGTACTTC. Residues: CASSQGGLATYQETQYF.

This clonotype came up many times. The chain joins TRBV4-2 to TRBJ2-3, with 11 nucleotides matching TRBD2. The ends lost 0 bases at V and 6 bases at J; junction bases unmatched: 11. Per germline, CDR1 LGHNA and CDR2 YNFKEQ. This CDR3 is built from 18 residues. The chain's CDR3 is CASSQDPGTSGFTDTQYF. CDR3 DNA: TGTGCCAGCAGCCAAGATCCCGGGACTAGCGGATTCACCGATACGCAGTATTTT.

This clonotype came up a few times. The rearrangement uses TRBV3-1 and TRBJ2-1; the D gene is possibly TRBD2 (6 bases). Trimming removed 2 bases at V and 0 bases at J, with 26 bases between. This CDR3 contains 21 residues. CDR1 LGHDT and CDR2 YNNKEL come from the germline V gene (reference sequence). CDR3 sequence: CASSQTPPGLDGPSSYNEQFF. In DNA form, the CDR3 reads TGTGCCAGCAGCCAAACGCCACCGGGACTGGATGGCCCCAGCTCCTACAATGAGCAGTTCTTC.

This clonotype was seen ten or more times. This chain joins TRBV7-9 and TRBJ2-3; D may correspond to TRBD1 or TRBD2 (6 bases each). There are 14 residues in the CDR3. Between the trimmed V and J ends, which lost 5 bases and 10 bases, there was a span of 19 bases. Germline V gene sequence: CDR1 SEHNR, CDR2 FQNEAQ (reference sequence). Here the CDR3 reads CASSPAGTRGSQYF. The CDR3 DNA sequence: TGTGCCAGCAGCCCGGCGGGAACCAGGGGATCGCAGTATTTT.

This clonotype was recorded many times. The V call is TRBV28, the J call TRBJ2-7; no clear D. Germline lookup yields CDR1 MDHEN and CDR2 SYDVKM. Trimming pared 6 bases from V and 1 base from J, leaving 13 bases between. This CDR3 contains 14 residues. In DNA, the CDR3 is TGTGCCAGCAGCGGCTGGGTCGAGTCCTACGAGCAGTACTTC. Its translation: CASSGWVESYEQYF.

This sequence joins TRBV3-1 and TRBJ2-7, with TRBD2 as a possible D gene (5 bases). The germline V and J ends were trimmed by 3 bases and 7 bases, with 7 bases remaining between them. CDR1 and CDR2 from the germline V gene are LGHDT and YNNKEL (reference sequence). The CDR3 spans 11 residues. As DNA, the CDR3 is TGTGCCAGCAGCCAGACTAAGGAGCAGTACTTC. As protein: CASSQTKEQYF.

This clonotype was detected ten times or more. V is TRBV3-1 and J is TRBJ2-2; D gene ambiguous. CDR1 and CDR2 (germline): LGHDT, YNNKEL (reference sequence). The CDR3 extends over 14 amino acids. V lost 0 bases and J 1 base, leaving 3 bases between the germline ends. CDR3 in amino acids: CASSQDLNTGELFF. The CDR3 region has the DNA TGTGCCAGCAGCCAAGATTTGAACACCGGGGAGCTGTTTTTT.

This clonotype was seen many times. The CDR3 nucleotides read TGTGCCATCAGACGGGGGCAGGATCAGCCCCAGCATTTT. Its translation is CAIRRGQDQPQHF. This chain connects TRBV10-3 to TRBJ1-5; possibly TRBD1 for D (6 bases). This CDR3 contains 13 residues. V lost 6 bases and J 5 bases, leaving 11 bases between the germline ends. Germline V gene sequence: CDR1 ENHRY, CDR2 SYGVKD.

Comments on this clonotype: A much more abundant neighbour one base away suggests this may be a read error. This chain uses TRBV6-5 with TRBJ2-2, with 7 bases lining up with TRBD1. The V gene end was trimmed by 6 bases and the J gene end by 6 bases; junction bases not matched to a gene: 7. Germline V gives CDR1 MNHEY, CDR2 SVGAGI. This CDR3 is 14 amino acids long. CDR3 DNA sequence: TGTGCCAGCAGGGTTTACAGGGGATCCGGGGAGCTGTTTTTT. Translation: CASRVYRGSGELFF.

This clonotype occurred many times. CDR3 sequence: CASSPGTSGGPSSYEQYF. The CDR3, as DNA: TGCGCCAGCAGCCCCGGGACTAGCGGAGGGCCTAGCTCCTACGAGCAGTACTTC. The chain combines TRBV5-1 with TRBJ2-7; TRBD2 matches 11 bases. CDR3 length: 18 residues. After removal of 4 bases from V and 0 bases from J, the junction contained 12 bases not matched to a gene. CDR1 is SGHRS, CDR2 YFSETQ, per germline.

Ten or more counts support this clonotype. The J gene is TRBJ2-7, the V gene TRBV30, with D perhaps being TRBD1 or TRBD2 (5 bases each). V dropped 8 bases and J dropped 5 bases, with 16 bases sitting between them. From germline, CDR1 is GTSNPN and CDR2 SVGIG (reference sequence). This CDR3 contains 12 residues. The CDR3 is CARQGVGNEQYF. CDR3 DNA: TGTGCCCGGCAGGGAGTGGGGAACGAGCAGTACTTC.

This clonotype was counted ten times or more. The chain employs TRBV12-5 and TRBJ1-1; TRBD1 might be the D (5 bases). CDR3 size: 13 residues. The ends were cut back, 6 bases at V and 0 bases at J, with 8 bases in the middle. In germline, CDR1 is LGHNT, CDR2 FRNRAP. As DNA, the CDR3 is TGTGCTAGTGGGCCAGGGATGAACACTGAAGCTTTCTTT. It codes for CASGPGMNTEAFF.

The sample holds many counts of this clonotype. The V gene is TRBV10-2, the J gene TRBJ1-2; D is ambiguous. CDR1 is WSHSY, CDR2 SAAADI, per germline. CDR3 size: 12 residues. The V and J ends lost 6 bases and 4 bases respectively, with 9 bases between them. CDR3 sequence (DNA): TGCGCCAGCAGAACAGATTCCTATGGCTACACCTTC. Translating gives CASRTDSYGYTF.

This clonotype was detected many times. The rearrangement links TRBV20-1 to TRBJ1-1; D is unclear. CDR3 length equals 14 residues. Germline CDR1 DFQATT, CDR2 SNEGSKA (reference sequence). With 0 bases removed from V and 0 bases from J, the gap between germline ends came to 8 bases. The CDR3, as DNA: TGCAGTGCTAGAGATGAAGCTTTGAACACTGAAGCTTTCTTT. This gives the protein CSARDEALNTEAFF.

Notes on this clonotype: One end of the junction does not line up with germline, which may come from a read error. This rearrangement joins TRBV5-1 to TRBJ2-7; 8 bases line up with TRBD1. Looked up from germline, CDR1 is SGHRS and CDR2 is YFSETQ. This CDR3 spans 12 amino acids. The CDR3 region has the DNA TGCGCCAGCAGCTTGAACCGGGACAGGCCTAGCTTC. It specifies CASSLNRDRPSF.

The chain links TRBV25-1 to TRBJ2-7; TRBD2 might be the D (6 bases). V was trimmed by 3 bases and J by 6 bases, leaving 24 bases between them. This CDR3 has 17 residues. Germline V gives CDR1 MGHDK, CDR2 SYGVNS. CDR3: CASSDLTLEGQVREQYF. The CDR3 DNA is TGTGCCAGCAGTGACTTGACCTTGGAGGGGCAGGTGCGCGAGCAGTACTTC.

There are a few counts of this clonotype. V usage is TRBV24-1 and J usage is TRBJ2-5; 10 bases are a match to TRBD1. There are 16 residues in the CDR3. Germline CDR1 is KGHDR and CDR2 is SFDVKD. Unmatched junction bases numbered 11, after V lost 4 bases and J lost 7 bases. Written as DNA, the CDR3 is TGTGCCACCAGTGAGGAGACAGGGGGCTCGCTTGGGACCCAGTACTTC. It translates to CATSEETGGSLGTQYF.

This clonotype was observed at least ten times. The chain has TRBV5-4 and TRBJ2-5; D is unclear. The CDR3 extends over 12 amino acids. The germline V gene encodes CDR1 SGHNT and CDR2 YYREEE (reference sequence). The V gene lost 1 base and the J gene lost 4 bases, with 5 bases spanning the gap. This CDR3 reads CASSLPRETQYF. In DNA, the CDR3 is TGTGCCAGCAGCTTGCCGAGAGAGACCCAGTACTTC.

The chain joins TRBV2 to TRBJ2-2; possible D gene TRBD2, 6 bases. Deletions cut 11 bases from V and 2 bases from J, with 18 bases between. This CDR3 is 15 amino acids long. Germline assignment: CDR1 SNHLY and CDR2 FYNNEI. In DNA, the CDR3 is TGTGCCGGCATTGAGGCGGCGGGAAACACCGGGGAGCTGTTTTTT. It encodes CAGIEAAGNTGELFF.

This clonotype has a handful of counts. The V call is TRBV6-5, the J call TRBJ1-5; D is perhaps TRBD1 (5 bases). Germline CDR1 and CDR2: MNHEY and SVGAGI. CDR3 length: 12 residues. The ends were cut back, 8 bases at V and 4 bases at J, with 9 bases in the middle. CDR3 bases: TGTGCCAGCCGGGGGGAGAATCAGCCCCAGCATTTT. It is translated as CASRGENQPQHF.

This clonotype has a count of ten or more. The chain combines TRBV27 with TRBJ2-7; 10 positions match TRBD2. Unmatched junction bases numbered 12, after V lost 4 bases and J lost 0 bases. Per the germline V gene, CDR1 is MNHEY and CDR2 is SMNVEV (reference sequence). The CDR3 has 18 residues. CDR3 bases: TGTGCCAGCAGTTCTCGGGCCAATAGCGGGAGGAGCTCCTACGAGCAGTACTTC. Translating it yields CASSSRANSGRSSYEQYF.

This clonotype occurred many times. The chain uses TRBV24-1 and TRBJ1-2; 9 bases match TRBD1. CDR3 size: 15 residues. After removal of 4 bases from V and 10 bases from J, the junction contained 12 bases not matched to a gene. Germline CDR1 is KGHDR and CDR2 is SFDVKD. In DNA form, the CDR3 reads TGTGCCACCAGTGACCGGGACAGGGAGAGGAGGGCCTACACCTTC. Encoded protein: CATSDRDRERRAYTF.

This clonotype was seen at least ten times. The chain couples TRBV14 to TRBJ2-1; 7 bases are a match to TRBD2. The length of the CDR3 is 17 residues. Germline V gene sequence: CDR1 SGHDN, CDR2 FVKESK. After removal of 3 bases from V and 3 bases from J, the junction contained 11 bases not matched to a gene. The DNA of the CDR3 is TGTGCCAGCAGCCAGTTGCGGGGAGGGACCCTCTACAATGAGCAGTTCTTC. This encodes CASSQLRGGTLYNEQFF.

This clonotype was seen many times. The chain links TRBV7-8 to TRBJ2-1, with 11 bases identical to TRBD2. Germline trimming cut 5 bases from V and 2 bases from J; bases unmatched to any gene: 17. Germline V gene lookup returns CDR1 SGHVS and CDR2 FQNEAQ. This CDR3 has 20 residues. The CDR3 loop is CASSPRLAGSLRAAYNEQFF. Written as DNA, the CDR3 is TGTGCCAGCAGCCCCCGACTAGCGGGAAGTCTCCGGGCCGCCTACAATGAGCAGTTCTTC.

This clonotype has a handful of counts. The CDR3 spells CASSPSTGGTTEAFF. Written as DNA, the CDR3 is TGTGCCAGCAGCCCCTCAACGGGGGGCACGACTGAAGCTTTCTTT. V and J are TRBV3-1 and TRBJ1-1, with D possibly matching TRBD1 (6 bases). The germline CDR1 and CDR2 sequences are LGHDT and YNNKEL (reference sequence). CDR3 length: 15 residues. V was cut by 4 bases and J by 5 bases, with 17 bases left in between.

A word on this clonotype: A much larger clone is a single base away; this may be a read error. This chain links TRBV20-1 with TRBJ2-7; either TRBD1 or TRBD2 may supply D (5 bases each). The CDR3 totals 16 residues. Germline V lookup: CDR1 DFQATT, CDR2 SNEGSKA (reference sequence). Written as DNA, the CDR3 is TGCACTGCTATCGGGGCCCGAAACAGAATTCGCTACGAGCAGTACTTC. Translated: CTAIGARNRIRYEQYF.

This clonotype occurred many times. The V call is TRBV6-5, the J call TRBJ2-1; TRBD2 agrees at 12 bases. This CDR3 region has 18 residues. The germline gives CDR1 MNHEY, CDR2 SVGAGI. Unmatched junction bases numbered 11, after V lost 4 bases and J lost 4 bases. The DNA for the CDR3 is TGTGCCAGCAGTTCCCTTCAAGTCCTAGCGGGAGGGTACAATGAGCAGTTCTTC. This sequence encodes CASSSLQVLAGGYNEQFF.

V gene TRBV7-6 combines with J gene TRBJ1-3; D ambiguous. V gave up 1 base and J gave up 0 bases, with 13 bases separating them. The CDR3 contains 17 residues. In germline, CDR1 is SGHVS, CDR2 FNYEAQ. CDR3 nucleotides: TGTGCCAGCAGCTTAGTAGGTGGGGTGAGCTCTGGAAACACCATATATTTT. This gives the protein CASSLVGGVSSGNTIYF. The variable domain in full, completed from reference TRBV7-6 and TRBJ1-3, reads GAGVSQSPRYKVTKRGQDVALRCDPISGHVSLYWYRQALGQGPEFLTYFNYEAQQDKSGLPNDRFSAERPEGSISTLTIQRTEQRDSAMYRCASSLVGGVSSGNTIYFGEGSWLTVV.

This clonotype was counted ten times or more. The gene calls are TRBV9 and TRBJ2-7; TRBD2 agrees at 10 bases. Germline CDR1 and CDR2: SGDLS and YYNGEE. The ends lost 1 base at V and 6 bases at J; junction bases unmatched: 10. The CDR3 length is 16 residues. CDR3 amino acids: CASSVRALAGLGEQYF. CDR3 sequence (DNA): TGTGCCAGCAGCGTAAGGGCACTAGCGGGGTTGGGCGAGCAGTACTTC.

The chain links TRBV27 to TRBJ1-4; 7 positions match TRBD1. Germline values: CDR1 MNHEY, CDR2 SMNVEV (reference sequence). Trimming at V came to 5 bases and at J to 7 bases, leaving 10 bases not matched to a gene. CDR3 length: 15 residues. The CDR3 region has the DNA TGTGCCAGCAGTGAAGGGGGCCTTCCCATTGAAAAACTGTTTTTT. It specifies CASSEGGLPIEKLFF.

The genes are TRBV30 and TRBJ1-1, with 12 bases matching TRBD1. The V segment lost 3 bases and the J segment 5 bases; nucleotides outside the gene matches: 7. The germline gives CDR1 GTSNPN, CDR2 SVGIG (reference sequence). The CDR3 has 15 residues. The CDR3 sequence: CAWSRGQGALTEAFF. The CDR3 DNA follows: TGTGCCTGGAGCCGGGGACAGGGGGCTCTGACTGAAGCTTTCTTT.